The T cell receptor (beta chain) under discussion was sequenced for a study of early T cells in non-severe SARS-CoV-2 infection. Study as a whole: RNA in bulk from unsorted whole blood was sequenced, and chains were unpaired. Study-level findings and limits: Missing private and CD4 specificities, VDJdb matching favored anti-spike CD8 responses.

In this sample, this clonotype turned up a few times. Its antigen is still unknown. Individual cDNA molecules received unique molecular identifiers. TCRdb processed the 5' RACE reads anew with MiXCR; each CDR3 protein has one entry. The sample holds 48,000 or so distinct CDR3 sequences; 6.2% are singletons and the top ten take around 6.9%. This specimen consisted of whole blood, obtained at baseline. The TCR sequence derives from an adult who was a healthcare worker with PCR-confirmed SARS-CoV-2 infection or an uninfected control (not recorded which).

The CDR3 region is CAISELQTSGRYEQYF. CDR3 nucleotides: TGTGCCATCAGTGAGCTACAGACTAGCGGGAGATACGAGCAGTACTTC. V is TRBV10-3 and J is TRBJ2-7; 12 positions match TRBD2. The V and J ends lost 2 bases and 4 bases, in that order; junction bases with no gene match: 6. The CDR3 totals 16 residues. Germline V lookup: CDR1 ENHRY, CDR2 SYGVKD.